These 10 T cell receptor beta chains originate from one sample sequenced in a study of cytomegalovirus exposure and HLA in healthy donors. Primers: 60 Vbeta forward and 13 Jbeta reverse. Method: immunoSEQ multiplex PCR; TCRdb's copy keeps in-frame clones and lacks some. Recorded for this sample: some 67,000 clones. The specimen sequenced was PBMCs. Every receptor here comes from a woman aged 25-40 years in good health and CMV-seronegative.

The chain combines TRBV2 with TRBJ1-5; 9 nucleotides align to TRBD1. The junction had 7 bases not matched to a gene; V was cut back by 6 bases and J by 1 base. The CDR3 is 16 residues long. Germline V gives CDR1 SNHLY, CDR2 FYNNEI. The CDR3, as DNA: TGTGCCAGCAGAGTAACAGGGGGCGCGAGCAATCAGCCCCAGCATTTT. It yields the protein CASRVTGGASNQPQHF.

V and J are TRBV5-1 and TRBJ2-7; 7 bases match TRBD1. V lost 4 bases, J lost 4 bases, and 5 bases stayed unmatched. Germline CDR1 SGHRS, CDR2 YFSETQ. The CDR3 contains 13 residues. The CDR3 spells CASSVAGGYEQYF. CDR3 coding DNA: TGCGCCAGCAGCGTGGCAGGGGGATACGAGCAGTACTTC.

The chain links TRBV19 to TRBJ1-5; possibly TRBD1 for D (5 bases). Per the germline V gene, CDR1 is LNHDA and CDR2 is SQIVND (reference sequence). This CDR3 comprises 15 residues. The V end was cut by 0 bases, the J end by 1 base, with 7 bases between. The CDR3 DNA sequence: TGTGCCAGTAGTATAGACGGGGGAAGCAATCAGCCCCAGCATTTT. Its protein product is CASSIDGGSNQPQHF.

The chain joins TRBV6-5 to TRBJ1-5; TRBD1 is a possible D gene (5 bases). CDR3 length: 15 amino acids. V was shortened by 0 bases and J by 6 bases, with 12 bases between the two germline ends. Germline V gives CDR1 MNHEY, CDR2 SVGAGI. CDR3 region: CASSYSRGGGQPQHF. The DNA of the CDR3 is TGTGCCAGCAGTTACTCTAGGGGCGGTGGTCAGCCCCAGCATTTT.

This chain uses TRBV7-9 with TRBJ2-1; weak D call: TRBD2 (5 bases). The length of the CDR3 is 14 residues. Deletions cut 1 base from V and 4 bases from J, with 8 bases between. CDR1 is SEHNR, CDR2 FQNEAQ, per germline (reference sequence). The DNA for the CDR3 is TGTGCCAGCAGCTTAGTACTAGGGTACAATGAGCAGTTCTTC. This sequence encodes CASSLVLGYNEQFF. The whole variable domain, remainder taken from reference TRBV7-9 and TRBJ2-1, is DTGVSQNPRHKITKRGQNVTFRCDPISEHNRLYWYRQTLGQGPEFLTYFQNEAQLEKSRLLSDRFSAERPKGSFSTLEIQRTEQGDSAMYLCASSLVLGYNEQFFGPGTRLTVL.

The chain couples TRBV28 to TRBJ1-5, with no clear D. The CDR3 extends over 13 amino acids. V was shortened by 6 bases and J by 5 bases, with 11 bases between the two germline ends. Germline V lookup: CDR1 MDHEN, CDR2 SYDVKM. Here the CDR3 reads CASRDSQYQPQHF. CDR3 nucleotides: TGTGCCAGCAGGGACTCACAGTATCAGCCCCAGCATTTT.

CDR3 sequence: CASSQASRAYEQYF. CDR3 coding DNA: TGCGCCAGCAGCCAAGCTAGCCGAGCCTACGAGCAGTACTTC. The chain joins TRBV4-1 to TRBJ2-7, with a possible D match to TRBD2 (5 bases). Germline lookup yields CDR1 MGHRA and CDR2 YSYEKL. V was trimmed by 1 base and J by 2 bases, leaving 9 bases between them. The CDR3 is 14 amino acids.

The CDR3 bases are TGTGCCAGCAGCGTAGCTGCGGGGCGAGAGACCCAGTACTTC. Translating it yields CASSVAAGRETQYF. This chain links TRBV9 with TRBJ2-5; maybe TRBD2 (6 bases). This CDR3 is built from 14 residues. CDR1 is SGDLS, CDR2 YYNGEE, per germline. The ends were cut back, 0 bases at V and 4 bases at J, with 10 bases in the middle.

The gene calls are TRBV6-6 and TRBJ2-1, with 8 bases identical to TRBD2. CDR1 is MNHNY, CDR2 SVGAGI, per germline (reference sequence). The CDR3 runs to 15 residues. The J segment lost 9 bases and the V segment lost 4 bases, leaving 11 bases of the junction unmatched. The CDR3 spells CASSSSGGVDSEQFF. The CDR3 DNA reads as TGTGCCAGCAGTTCAAGCGGGGGTGTGGATAGTGAGCAGTTCTTC.

The J gene is TRBJ2-1, the V gene TRBV28, with TRBD1 identical over 10 bases. The CDR3 loop spans 16 amino acids. The junction had 10 bases not matched to a gene; V was cut back by 3 bases and J by 8 bases. CDR1 and CDR2 (germline): MDHEN, SYDVKM. CDR3 nucleotide sequence: TGTGCCAGCAGTTTTCGCGACAGGGGGCGCGTCTATGAGCAGTTCTTC. Protein sequence: CASSFRDRGRVYEQFF.